The 7 T cell receptor beta chains in this list originate from one sample, sequenced in a study of shared clonotypes between healthy human individuals. Generated by immunoSEQ multiplex PCR, the TCRdb table keeps only in-frame clones and is missing some. The sample contains 2 million to 3 million clones, 85% to 95% of which appear only once. Sequencing input: naive CD4+ T cells sorted from blood. Subset: CD45RA+ positively selected. These receptors came from a man between 18 and 29 years old in good health.

The V call is TRBV5-1, the J call TRBJ2-7, with TRBD2 matching over 12 bases. CDR1 is SGHRS, CDR2 YFSETQ, per germline. This CDR3 has 17 residues. V gave up 1 base and J gave up 5 bases; unmatched junction bases: 10. CDR3 DNA sequence: TGCGCCAGCAGCTTGTTTGGCCTAGCGGGAGGGTCCCACGAGCAGTACTTC. It translates to CASSLFGLAGGSHEQYF.

This clone was counted a single time. The chain couples TRBV2 to TRBJ2-3; the D is unclear. Deletions cut 4 bases from V and 2 bases from J, with 4 bases between. Germline V gives CDR1 SNHLY, CDR2 FYNNEI. The CDR3 is 12 residues long. CDR3 sequence (DNA): TGTGCCAGCAGTGGAAACACAGATACGCAGTATTTT. This sequence encodes CASSGNTDTQYF.

J is TRBJ2-5 and V is TRBV5-4; tentatively, D is TRBD2 (6 bases). There are 14 residues in the CDR3. CDR1 is SGHNT and CDR2 is YYREEE in the germline V gene (reference sequence). Trimming removed 3 bases at V and 2 bases at J, with 11 bases between. Here the CDR3 reads CASSYWTTQETQYF. The CDR3 DNA sequence: TGTGCCAGCAGCTATTGGACTACACAAGAGACCCAGTACTTC.

The CDR3 loop reads CASSDVQGDTGELFF. The CDR3 nucleotides are TGTGCCAGCAGTGACGTACAGGGTGACACCGGGGAGCTGTTTTTT. The genes are TRBV25-1 and TRBJ2-2; tentatively, D is TRBD1 (6 bases). This CDR3 is 15 amino acids long. The V and J ends lost 3 bases and 3 bases respectively, with 11 bases between them. Germline V lookup: CDR1 MGHDK, CDR2 SYGVNS.

This clone was counted a few times. CDR3 in amino acids: CASSPKGRGYTF. CDR3 nucleotides: TGTGCCAGCTCACCAAAGGGGAGAGGCTACACCTTC. The V call is TRBV18, the J call TRBJ1-2, with a weak D call TRBD1 (5 bases). The germline CDR1 and CDR2 sequences are KGHSH and LQKENI. The V end lost 2 bases, the J end lost 8 bases, and 9 bases lay between the germline ends. This CDR3 is built from 12 residues. The variable domain in full, with the rest retrieved from reference TRBV18 and TRBJ1-2, is NAGVMQNPRHLVRRRGQEARLRCSPMKGHSHVYWYRQLPEEGLKFMVYLQKENIIDESGMPKERFSAEFPKEGPSILRIQQVVRGDSAAYFCASSPKGRGYTFGSGTRLTVV.

The V and J genes are TRBV30 and TRBJ2-3; tentatively, D is TRBD2 (7 bases). V dropped 0 bases and J dropped 2 bases, with 18 bases sitting between them. This CDR3 comprises 17 residues. Germline V gives CDR1 GTSNPN, CDR2 SVGIG (reference sequence). In DNA form, the CDR3 reads TGTGCCTGGAGTGTAGCTCGGACAGCGGGGTTCACAGATACGCAGTATTTT. Protein sequence: CAWSVARTAGFTDTQYF.

V usage is TRBV10-3 and J usage is TRBJ2-1; 8 bases match TRBD2. J gave up 8 bases and V 3 bases, and 12 bases lay outside the gene matches. The CDR3 spans 16 residues. CDR1 and CDR2 from the germline V gene are ENHRY and SYGVKD. CDR3: CAISDFFGGAGDEQFF. The CDR3 DNA follows: TGTGCCATCAGTGACTTCTTCGGGGGGGCGGGCGATGAGCAGTTCTTC.